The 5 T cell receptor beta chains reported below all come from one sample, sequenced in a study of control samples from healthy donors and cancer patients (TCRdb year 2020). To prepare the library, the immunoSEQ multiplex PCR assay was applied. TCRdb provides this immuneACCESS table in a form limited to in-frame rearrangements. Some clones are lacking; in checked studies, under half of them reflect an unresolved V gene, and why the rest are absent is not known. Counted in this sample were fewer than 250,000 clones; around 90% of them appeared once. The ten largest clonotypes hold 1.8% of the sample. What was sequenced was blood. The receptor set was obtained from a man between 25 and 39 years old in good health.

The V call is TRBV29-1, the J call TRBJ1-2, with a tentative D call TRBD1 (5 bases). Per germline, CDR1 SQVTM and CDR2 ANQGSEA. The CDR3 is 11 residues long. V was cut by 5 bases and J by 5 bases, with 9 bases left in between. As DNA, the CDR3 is TGCAGCGTTAGGGACGTATATGGCTACACCTTC. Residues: CSVRDVYGYTF.

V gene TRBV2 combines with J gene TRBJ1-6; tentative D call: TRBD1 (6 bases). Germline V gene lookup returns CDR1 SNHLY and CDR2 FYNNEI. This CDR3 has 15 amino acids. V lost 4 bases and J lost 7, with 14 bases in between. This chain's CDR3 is CASSGGGQRNSPLHF. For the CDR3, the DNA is TGTGCCAGCAGTGGGGGGGGGCAGAGGAATTCACCCCTCCACTTT.

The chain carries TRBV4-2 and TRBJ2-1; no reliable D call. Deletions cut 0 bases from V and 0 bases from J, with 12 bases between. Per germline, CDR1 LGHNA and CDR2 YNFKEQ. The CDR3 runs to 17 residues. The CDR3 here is CASSQEGSTSSYNEQFF. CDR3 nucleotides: TGTGCCAGCAGCCAAGAAGGTAGCACGAGCTCCTACAATGAGCAGTTCTTC.

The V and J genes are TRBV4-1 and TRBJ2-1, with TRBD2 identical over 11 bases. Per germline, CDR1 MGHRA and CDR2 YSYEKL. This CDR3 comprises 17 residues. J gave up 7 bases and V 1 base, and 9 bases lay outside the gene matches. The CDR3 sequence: CASSQVGSGGARNEQFF. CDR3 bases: TGCGCCAGCAGCCAAGTTGGTAGCGGGGGGGCACGAAATGAGCAGTTCTTC.

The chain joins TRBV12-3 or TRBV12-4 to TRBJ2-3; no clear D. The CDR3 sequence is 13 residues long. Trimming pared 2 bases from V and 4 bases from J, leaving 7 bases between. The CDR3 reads CASSLYKPDTQYF. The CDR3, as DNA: TGTGCCAGCAGTTTATATAAGCCAGATACGCAGTATTTT.